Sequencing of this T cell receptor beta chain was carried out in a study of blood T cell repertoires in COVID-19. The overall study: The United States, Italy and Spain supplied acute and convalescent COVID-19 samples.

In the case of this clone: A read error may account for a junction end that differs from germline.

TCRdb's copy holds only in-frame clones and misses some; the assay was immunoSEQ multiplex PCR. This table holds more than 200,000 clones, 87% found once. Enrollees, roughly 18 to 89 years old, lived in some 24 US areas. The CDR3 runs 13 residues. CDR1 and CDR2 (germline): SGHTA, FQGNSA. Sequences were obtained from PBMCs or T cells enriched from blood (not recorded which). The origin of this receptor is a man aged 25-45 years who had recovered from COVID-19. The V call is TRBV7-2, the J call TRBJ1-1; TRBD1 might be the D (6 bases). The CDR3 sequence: CASSFDIQGQPHF. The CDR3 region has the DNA TGTGCCAGCAGCTTCGACATTCAGGGGCAACCCCACTTT.